This T cell receptor (beta chain) was documented in a study of esophageal squamous cell carcinoma under preoperative chemotherapy. Study at large: Both tumor-infiltrating lymphocytes and peripheral blood T cells had their TCR repertoires profiled.

TCRdb re-called the PCR reads through MiXCR, storing one row per CDR3 protein. The sample has approximately 16,000 distinct CDR3 sequences; 40% to 50% are singletons. Study-level findings and limits: After treatment, tumor-infiltrating lymphocytes seemed to come partly from incoming peripheral T cells, not only local changes. Clonal contraction, more than amplification, hit abundant clones after paclitaxel-nedaplatin.

By share, this clonotype counts as medium-sized. The antigen remains undetermined. Regarding time point: before preoperative PTX-NDP chemotherapy. J lost 8 bases, V lost 8 bases, and 14 bases had no gene match. CDR3 size: 15 residues. Germline CDR1 reads MGHDK; CDR2 reads SYGVNS. Collection took place from a patient given preoperative chemotherapy. The receptor was isolated from a human donor with esophageal squamous cell carcinoma. The donor label of this sample is uncertain. The V call is TRBV25-1, the J call TRBJ2-3; 9 bases match TRBD1. The CDR3 DNA sequence: TGTGCCAGCGTCCCCCGAGGACAGGGGACGCGTACGCAGTATTTT. As protein: CASVPRGQGTRTQYF.